This T cell receptor (beta chain) is drawn from a study of blood T cell repertoires in COVID-19. Study-wide background: The origin of the acute and convalescent COVID-19 samples was the United States, Italy and Spain.

Methods used by the authors: Amplification of reference gene primers provided the estimated nucleated cell counts. Profiling relied on immunoSEQ multiplex PCR, and the TCRdb table lists in-frame clones only, not all of them. V, J and clone size were drawn from that table, and D and trimming were deduced from the DNA. The sample contains roughly 90,000 clones, about 89% of which appear only once. The CDR3 runs to 15 residues. The ends were cut back, 5 bases at V and 3 bases at J, with 17 bases in the middle. Germline lookup yields CDR1 SGHVS and CDR2 FQNEAQ. Material for sequencing was peripheral blood. This receptor was obtained from a human donor in a cohort sampled during active COVID-19. V is TRBV7-8 and J is TRBJ2-7, with D possibly being TRBD1 (6 bases). The CDR3 protein is CASSLTAGAGYEQYF. The CDR3 DNA follows: TGTGCCAGCAGCCTCACGGCAGGGGCCGGCTACGAGCAGTACTTC.